Detailed here is one T cell receptor (beta chain). This record belongs to a study of Graves' ophthalmopathy and Graves' hyperthyroidism. The authors amplified TCR beta CDR3 regions, and they did so from RNA transcripts for repertoire sequencing. Following a first-round RT-PCR that used HTBI primers, a second-round multiplex PCR was carried out. Using its own MiXCR run on the multiplex PCR reads, TCRdb lists one record per CDR3 protein. The data show roughly 700,000 distinct CDR3 sequences, about 44% seen once. There are 14 residues in the CDR3. Germline V gives CDR1 DFQATT, CDR2 SNEGSKA (reference sequence). V shed 6 bases, J shed 4 bases, and the junction held 11 bases outside the gene matches.

The source material was peripheral blood. The chain employs TRBV20-1 and TRBJ1-2, with 7 positions matching TRBD1. The TCR comes from an adult man with Graves' ophthalmopathy. CDR3: CSALRGTAAYGYTF. CDR3 nucleotide sequence: TGCAGTGCCCTCCGTGGGACAGCGGCCTATGGCTACACCTTC.